Following are 3 T cell receptor beta chains from one sample sequenced in a study of blood T cells in healthy people across ages. A second PCR of 7 to 11 cycles used a sample-barcoded 5' primer and a J-beta primer mix. Using its own MiXCR run on the 5' RACE reads, TCRdb lists one record per CDR3 protein. The sample holds about 800,000 distinct CDR3 sequences, 58% seen once. Sequenced: blood. Source of these receptors: a man aged 25-40 years in good health.

The V gene is TRBV2, the J gene TRBJ2-1, with D possibly TRBD1 on 5 matching bases. CDR3 size: 15 residues. Trimming took 4 bases from V and 2 from J, leaving 12 bases between them. Looked up from germline, CDR1 is SNHLY and CDR2 is FYNNEI. The CDR3 here is CASSVDQGAYNEQFF. In DNA form, the CDR3 reads TGTGCCAGCAGTGTCGATCAGGGCGCCTACAATGAGCAGTTCTTC. Full variable domain (missing parts from reference TRBV2 and TRBJ2-1): EPEVTQTPSHQVTQMGQEVILRCVPISNHLYFYWYRQILGQKVEFLVSFYNNEISEKSEIFDDQFSVERPDGSNFTLKIRSTKLEDSAMYFCASSVDQGAYNEQFFGPGTRLTVL.

This chain uses TRBV5-1 with TRBJ1-2; 11 bases agree with TRBD1. There are 16 residues in the CDR3. Germline V gene sequence: CDR1 SGHRS, CDR2 YFSETQ. Germline trimming cut 0 bases from V and 2 bases from J; bases unmatched to any gene: 3. CDR3 sequence (DNA): TGCGCCAGCAGCTTGGGCTGGACAGGGGGCAACTATGGCTACACCTTC. Protein product: CASSLGWTGGNYGYTF.

This clonotype came up a few times. J is TRBJ2-5 and V is TRBV7-2; TRBD2 matches at 8 bases. This CDR3 is 19 amino acids long. Per germline, CDR1 SGHTA and CDR2 FQGNSA. Losses at the gene ends were 4 bases for V and 5 bases for J; bases not matched to a gene: 21. CDR3 nucleotide sequence: TGTGCCAGCAGCTACTCCCGGGGGACTAGGGGATTGCAAAGGGAGACCCAGTACTTC. This gives the protein CASSYSRGTRGLQRETQYF. Looking up the rest from reference TRBV7-2 and TRBJ2-5 gives the full variable domain: GAGVSQSPSNKVTEKGKDVELRCDPISGHTALYWYRQSLGQGLEFLIYFQGNSAPDKSGLPSDRFSAERTGGSVSTLTIQRTQQEDSAVYLCASSYSRGTRGLQRETQYFGPGTRLLVL.